The clone carrying this T cell receptor beta chain was seen more than once but under ten times. Using its own MiXCR run on the RT-PCR reads, TCRdb lists one record per CDR3 protein. The sample yields roughly 940,000 distinct CDR3 sequences, roughly 18% seen once. This sample was included in a study of patients and donors after allogeneic stem cell transplantation. The specimen was blood, either unsorted or a sorted T cell fraction (not recorded which). The origin of this receptor is a human donor who was either an allogeneic HSCT recipient or a stem cell or donor lymphocyte infusion donor (not recorded which). It is not recorded whose cells these are; they may come from a transplant donor.

The chain's CDR3 is CSARLRYQETQYF. The CDR3 DNA follows: TGCAGTGCTAGATTGCGTTACCAAGAGACCCAGTACTTC. The chain links TRBV20-1 to TRBJ2-5; no definite D call. This CDR3 spans 13 amino acids. CDR1 DFQATT and CDR2 SNEGSKA come from the germline V gene (reference sequence). Deletions cut 2 bases from V and 0 bases from J, with 7 bases between.